The clone carrying this TCR beta chain was recorded many times. What it recognizes is unknown. Germline trimming cut 0 bases from V and 5 bases from J; bases unmatched to any gene: 5. Germline V lookup: CDR1 SGHRS, CDR2 YFSETQ. This CDR3 has 15 residues. This entry is derived from a study of identical twins. Findings and limits, study-wide: Abundant beta clonotypes from cord blood had fewer insertions, unlike memory repertoires, which showed none. Twin pairs had excess sharing that was weaker in beta out-of-frame sequences.

TCRdb ran MiXCR on the 5' RACE reads and lists one entry per CDR3 protein. The data show about 220,000 distinct CDR3 sequences, roughly a tenth seen once. The sequenced sample was memory (CD45RO+) T cells sorted from blood. The sequence was collected from a woman younger than 30 in good health. The V gene is TRBV5-1, the J gene TRBJ2-7; 10 nucleotides align to TRBD1. The CDR3 loop is CASSLAGTGVHEQYF. CDR3 nucleotides: TGCGCCAGCAGCTTGGCTGGGACAGGGGTCCACGAGCAGTACTTC. The full variable domain, with the rest looked up from reference TRBV5-1 and TRBJ2-7, is KAGVTQTPRYLIKTRGQQVTLSCSPISGHRSVSWYQQTPGQGLQFLFEYFSETQRNKGNFPGRFSGRQFSNSRSEMNVSTLELGDSALYLCASSLAGTGVHEQYFGPGTRLTVT.